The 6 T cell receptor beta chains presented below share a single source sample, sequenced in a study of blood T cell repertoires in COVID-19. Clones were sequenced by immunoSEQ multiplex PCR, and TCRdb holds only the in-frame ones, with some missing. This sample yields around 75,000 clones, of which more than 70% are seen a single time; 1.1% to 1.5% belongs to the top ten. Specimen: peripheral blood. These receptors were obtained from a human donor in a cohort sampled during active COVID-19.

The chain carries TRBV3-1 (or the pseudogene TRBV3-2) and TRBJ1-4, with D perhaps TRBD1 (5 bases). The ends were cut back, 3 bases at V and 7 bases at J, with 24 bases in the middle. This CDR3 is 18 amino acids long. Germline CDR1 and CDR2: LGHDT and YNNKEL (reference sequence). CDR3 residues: CASSHAPPGGGISEKLFF. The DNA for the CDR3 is TGTGCCAGCAGCCACGCGCCGCCGGGGGGAGGGATTAGTGAAAAACTGTTTTTT.

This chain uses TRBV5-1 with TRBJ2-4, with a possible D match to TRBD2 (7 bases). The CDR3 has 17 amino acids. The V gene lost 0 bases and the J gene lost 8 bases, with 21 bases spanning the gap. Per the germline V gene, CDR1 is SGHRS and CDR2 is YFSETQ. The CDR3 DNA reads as TGCGCCAGCAGCTTGGCCCTTCGGGGGGCACCGGGTGACATTCAGTACTTC. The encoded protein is CASSLALRGAPGDIQYF.

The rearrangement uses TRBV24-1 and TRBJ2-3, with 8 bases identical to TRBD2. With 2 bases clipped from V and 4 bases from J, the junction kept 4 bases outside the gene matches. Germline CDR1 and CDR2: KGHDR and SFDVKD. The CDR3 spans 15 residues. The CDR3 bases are TGTGCCACCAGTGATTGGGTTAGCGGGGCAGATACGCAGTATTTT. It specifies CATSDWVSGADTQYF.

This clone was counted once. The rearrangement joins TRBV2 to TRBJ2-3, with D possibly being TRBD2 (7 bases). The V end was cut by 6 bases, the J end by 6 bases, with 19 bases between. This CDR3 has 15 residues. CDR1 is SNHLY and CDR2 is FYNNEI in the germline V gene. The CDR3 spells CASREGGGSADTQYF. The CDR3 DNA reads TGTGCCAGCAGAGAGGGGGGGGGAAGTGCGGATACGCAGTATTTT.

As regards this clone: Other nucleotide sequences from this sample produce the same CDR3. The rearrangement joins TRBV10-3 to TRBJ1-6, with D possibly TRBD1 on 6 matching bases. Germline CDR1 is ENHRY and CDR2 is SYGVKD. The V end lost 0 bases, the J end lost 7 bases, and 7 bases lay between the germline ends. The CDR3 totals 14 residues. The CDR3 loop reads CAISESTGNSPLHF. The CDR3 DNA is TGTGCCATCAGTGAGTCGACAGGAAATTCACCCCTCCACTTT.

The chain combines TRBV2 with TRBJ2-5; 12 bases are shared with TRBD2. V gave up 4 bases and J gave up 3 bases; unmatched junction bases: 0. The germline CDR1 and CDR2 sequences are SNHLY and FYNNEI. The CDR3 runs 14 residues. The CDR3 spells CASSGTSGKETQYF. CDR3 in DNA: TGTGCCAGCAGTGGGACTAGCGGGAAAGAGACCCAGTACTTC.